This TCR beta chain was identified in a study of technical replicates of blood from a few donors. Only in-frame clones appear in the TCRdb table, and some are missing; sequencing was by immunoSEQ multiplex PCR. Among some 62,000 clones listed, more than 70% were seen once. Trimming shortened V by 0 bases and J by 1 base, and 7 bases separated the two germline ends. This CDR3 has 15 residues. Germline-derived CDR1 and CDR2 are MNHNY and SVGAGI (reference sequence). V and J are TRBV6-6 and TRBJ1-3; TRBD1 might be the D (6 bases). The sample consisted of PBMCs. This receptor was identified in a human donor in good health. Some clones in this sample may be carry-over from other donors' samples. The CDR3 is CASSYSGTSGNTIYF. DNA for the CDR3: TGTGCCAGCAGTTACTCGGGGACATCTGGAAACACCATATATTTT.